One and the same sample provided the 32 T cell receptor beta chains below, sequenced in a study of blood T cells in healthy people across ages (dated by TCRdb to 2015 to 2017). The method behind the library was 5' RACE. These reads were obtained on an Illumina HiSeq 2500. The second PCR ran for roughly 7 to 12 cycles and used a J-beta primer mix along with a sample-barcoded 5' primer. In TCRdb, the public reads were trimmed at Q25 with fastp and aligned with MiXCR, with productive beta chains retained. Rows are unified per CDR3 protein, each entry keeping the most common DNA and genes. The sample table records about 1.8 million distinct CDR3 sequences; about 50% of these occur just once. In total, the top ten clones hold around 2.1% of the sample. The specimen sequenced was blood. These receptors were collected from a woman aged 40 to 50 in good health.

The J gene is TRBJ2-5, the V gene TRBV5-1; 9 bases are shared with TRBD1. Germline lookup yields CDR1 SGHRS and CDR2 YFSETQ. J gave up 10 bases and V 4 bases, and 17 bases lay outside the gene matches. The CDR3 has 16 amino acids. For the CDR3, the DNA is TGCGCCAGCAGCCTAAGTCCGGGACAGGGTTTTAGGGACCAGTACTTC. Translation gives CASSLSPGQGFRDQYF.

This chain connects TRBV7-6 to TRBJ2-5; TRBD1 agrees at 8 bases. CDR3 size: 19 residues. The germline gives CDR1 SGHVS, CDR2 FNYEAQ. With 2 bases clipped from V and 2 bases from J, the junction kept 16 bases outside the gene matches. The CDR3 spells CASSLSTATGGVGQETQYF. CDR3 in DNA: TGTGCCAGCAGCTTATCGACCGCCACAGGGGGAGTAGGGCAAGAGACCCAGTACTTC.

The J gene is TRBJ2-3, the V gene TRBV6-1, with D unresolved. The V gene lost 3 bases and the J gene lost 6 bases, with 10 bases spanning the gap. The CDR3 is 13 amino acids. Germline V gene lookup returns CDR1 MNHNS and CDR2 SASEGT. Here the CDR3 DNA reads TGTGCCAGCAGTGACGGTCTGTCGGATACGCAGTATTTT. Encoded protein: CASSDGLSDTQYF.

Only one count was recorded for this clonotype. V gene TRBV5-1 combines with J gene TRBJ2-1, with 8 nucleotides matching TRBD2. Trimming removed 4 bases from V and 8 bases from J; junction bases left unmatched: 5. The V gene's germline CDR1 is SGHRS and CDR2 YFSETQ. CDR3 size: 13 residues. The CDR3 coding sequence is TGCGCCAGCAGCCCCGGGACTAGTTATGAGCAGTTCTTC. Protein sequence: CASSPGTSYEQFF. Looking up the rest from reference TRBV5-1 and TRBJ2-1 gives the full variable domain: KAGVTQTPRYLIKTRGQQVTLSCSPISGHRSVSWYQQTPGQGLQFLFEYFSETQRNKGNFPGRFSGRQFSNSRSEMNVSTLELGDSALYLCASSPGTSYEQFFGPGTRLTVL.

The chain carries TRBV12-3 or TRBV12-4 and TRBJ2-3; TRBD1 is a possible D gene (5 bases). V lost 7 bases to trimming and J lost 4 bases, with 21 bases between them. This CDR3 has 16 residues. The CDR3 loop reads CASTLGEQVFSDTQYF. CDR3 bases: TGTGCCAGCACCCTCGGAGAACAGGTTTTTTCAGATACGCAGTATTTT.

This clonotype has more than one count but fewer than ten. J is TRBJ2-2 and V is TRBV27; D is possibly TRBD1 or TRBD2 (5 bases each). Trimming shortened V by 10 bases and J by 1 base, and 10 bases separated the two germline ends. The length of the CDR3 is 13 residues. Germline V lookup: CDR1 MNHEY, CDR2 SMNVEV (reference sequence). The CDR3 loop is CATGTLNTGELFF. As DNA, the CDR3 is TGTGCCACCGGGACCTTGAACACCGGGGAGCTGTTTTTT.

This clonotype came up a few times. The V call is TRBV28, the J call TRBJ2-1; 14 nucleotides agree with TRBD2. From germline, CDR1 is MDHEN and CDR2 SYDVKM. The CDR3 length is 20 residues. V trimming: 6 bases; J trimming: 0 bases; junction bases outside the gene matches: 13. In DNA, the CDR3 is TGTGCCAGCAGCTTCGCAACGGGACTAGCGGGGGTCAGCTCCTACAATGAGCAGTTCTTC. Protein product: CASSFATGLAGVSSYNEQFF.

This clonotype was observed a few times. The chain couples TRBV6-5 to TRBJ2-3; 13 bases align to TRBD2. The V gene end was trimmed by 6 bases and the J gene end by 5 bases; junction bases not matched to a gene: 5. Germline V gives CDR1 MNHEY, CDR2 SVGAGI. The CDR3 is 15 residues long. CDR3 protein: CASRSLAGGQDTQYF. CDR3 DNA: TGTGCCAGCAGATCACTAGCGGGGGGGCAAGATACGCAGTATTTT.

The CDR3 here is CASRQRWAGSAFGNQPQHF. In DNA form, the CDR3 reads TGTGCCAGCAGGCAAAGGTGGGCAGGGTCTGCATTTGGCAATCAGCCCCAGCATTTT. This chain uses TRBV21-1 with TRBJ1-5; TRBD1, the D gene given by the table, was not confirmed from the DNA. TRBV21-1 is annotated as a pseudogene. The CDR3 length is 19 residues.

This clonotype was detected only a few times. The J gene is TRBJ2-3, the V gene TRBV6-5; TRBD1 might be the D (6 bases). The CDR3 has 15 amino acids. Trimming took off 5 bases at V and 1 base at J, with 13 bases between the two ends. Germline CDR1 MNHEY, CDR2 SVGAGI. The CDR3, as DNA: TGTGCCAGCAGTACAGGGTTTGGTGGCACAGATACGCAGTATTTT. Translation: CASSTGFGGTDTQYF.

The gene calls are TRBV5-1 and TRBJ2-3; D may be TRBD1 (5 bases). The germline gives CDR1 SGHRS, CDR2 YFSETQ. The CDR3 consists of 17 residues. V was clipped by 0 bases and J by 6 bases, with 20 bases between them. In DNA form, the CDR3 reads TGCGCCAGCAGCTTGGTAGGGGCCGACGCGCATAGGGATACGCAGTATTTT. Its translation is CASSLVGADAHRDTQYF.

The rearrangement uses TRBV6-6 and TRBJ1-2; D is unclear. This CDR3 is built from 15 residues. Between the trimmed V and J ends, which lost 6 bases and 3 bases, there was a span of 17 bases. Germline lookup yields CDR1 MNHNY and CDR2 SVGAGI (reference sequence). The CDR3 sequence: CASRPAGSSDYGYTF. CDR3 coding DNA: TGTGCCAGCAGACCAGCGGGTTCATCGGACTATGGCTACACCTTC.

To note about this clonotype: At one end, the junction sequence differs from germline, possibly due to a read error. The chain uses TRBV7-9 and TRBJ2-4; D gene unclear. This CDR3 is built from 13 residues. Germline V gene data show CDR1 as SEHNR and CDR2 as FQNEAQ (reference sequence). The CDR3, as DNA: TGTGCTAGCACCCGGGTGGGCAAAAACATTCAGTACTTC. Protein: CASTRVGKNIQYF. The variable domain in full, completed from reference TRBV7-9 and TRBJ2-4, reads DTGVSQNPRHKITKRGQNVTFRCDPISEHNRLYWYRQTLGQGPEFLTYFQNEAQLEKSRLLSDRFSAERPKGSFSTLEIQRTEQGDSAMYLCASTRVGKNIQYFGAGTRLSVL.

This clonotype turned up a few times. This chain uses TRBV20-1 with TRBJ2-7, with a weak D call TRBD1 (6 bases). The V end lost 0 bases, the J end lost 3 bases, and 18 bases lay between the germline ends. Germline CDR1 is DFQATT and CDR2 is SNEGSKA (reference sequence). The CDR3 has 16 residues. CDR3: CSARDASGDWSYEQYF. The CDR3 region has the DNA TGCAGTGCTAGAGATGCCTCAGGGGATTGGAGCTACGAGCAGTACTTC.

About this clonotype: Mismatch with germline at one junction end may stem from a read error. The CDR3 loop is CASSAARGGADAQYF. CDR3 nucleotides: TGTGCCAGCAGTGCCGCTAGAGGGGGGGCAGATGCGCAGTATTTT. The chain employs TRBV12-3 or TRBV12-4 and TRBJ2-3; the D gene is possibly TRBD2 (7 bases). The CDR3 spans 15 residues.

This clonotype showed up many times. Mismatch with germline at one junction end may stem from a read error. The CDR3 nucleotides are TGCGCCAGCAGCTTGGAACGGGGGGGATCCTACGAGCAGTACTTC. It specifies CASSLERGGSYEQYF. The chain links TRBV7-2 to TRBJ2-7, with 8 bases lining up with TRBD2. Germline V gene data show CDR1 as SGHTA and CDR2 as FQGNSA. The CDR3 totals 15 residues.

The table lists this clonotype with many counts. The chain links TRBV15 to TRBJ1-2; 7 bases map to TRBD1. The CDR3 is 17 amino acids. CDR1 LNHNV and CDR2 YYDKDF come from the germline V gene (reference sequence). After removal of 1 base from V and 0 bases from J, the junction contained 8 bases not matched to a gene. CDR3 in amino acids: CATSRVPQTGPNYGYTF. Written as DNA, the CDR3 is TGTGCCACCAGCAGAGTCCCCCAGACAGGGCCTAACTATGGCTACACCTTC.

This clonotype was detected a few times. The chain is built from TRBV4-2 and TRBJ2-5; 10 bases are a match to TRBD1. The CDR3 is made up of 16 amino acids. Germline trimming cut 1 base from V and 1 base from J; bases unmatched to any gene: 3. Germline CDR1 reads LGHNA; CDR2 reads YNFKEQ. The CDR3: CASSQGGTGVQETQYF. CDR3 nucleotides: TGTGCCAGCAGCCAAGGGGGGACAGGGGTCCAAGAGACCCAGTACTTC.

The chain is built from TRBV7-2 and TRBJ2-3; 8 bases map to TRBD2. V gave up 1 base and J gave up 5 bases; unmatched junction bases: 17. The CDR3 consists of 19 residues. CDR1 is SGHTA, CDR2 FQGNSA, per germline. The CDR3 spells CASSLVRGGRWGVRDTQYF. The CDR3 DNA sequence: TGTGCCAGCAGCTTAGTTCGGGGGGGGCGCTGGGGCGTGCGAGATACGCAGTATTTT.

This chain uses TRBV7-2 with TRBJ2-1, with D perhaps being TRBD1 or TRBD2 (5 bases each). The germline V gene has CDR1 SGHTA and CDR2 FQGNSA. V shed 1 base and J shed 7 bases, with 14 bases lying between them. The length of the CDR3 is 15 residues. CDR3 bases: TGTGCCAGCAGCTTAGGAGCAGGGACCTCAAATGAGCAGTTCTTC. Translating it yields CASSLGAGTSNEQFF.

The table lists this clonotype with a few counts. The chain uses TRBV7-9 and TRBJ2-3, with D maybe TRBD2 (5 bases). Deletions cut 4 bases from V and 4 bases from J, with 15 bases between. CDR1 is SEHNR and CDR2 is FQNEAQ in the germline V gene (reference sequence). The length of the CDR3 is 15 residues. CDR3 DNA sequence: TGTGCCAGCAGCTCCCAGATGCGAGGGCCAGATACGCAGTATTTT. Translating it yields CASSSQMRGPDTQYF.

Only a few counts were recorded for this clonotype. The CDR3 is CASSYSVISTDTQYF. The CDR3 DNA reads as TGTGCCAGCAGTTACTCGGTAATAAGTACAGATACGCAGTATTTT. V is TRBV6-2 or TRBV6-3 and J is TRBJ2-3; D call uncertain. Germline V gene data show CDR1 as MNHEY and CDR2 as SVGEGT. Trimming pared 0 bases from V and 3 bases from J, leaving 10 bases between. The CDR3 totals 15 residues.

This clonotype was recorded a few times. The chain couples TRBV14 to TRBJ2-3; D remains unclear. Germline loops: CDR1 SGHDN, CDR2 FVKESK. The V end was cut by 0 bases, the J end by 9 bases, with 10 bases between. The length of the CDR3 is 13 residues. The DNA for the CDR3 is TGTGCCAGCAGCCAAGAAGCCGAGTACACGCAGTATTTT. Amino acids: CASSQEAEYTQYF.

The chain joins TRBV28 to TRBJ1-4; D remains unclear. There are 15 residues in the CDR3. The germline V and J ends were trimmed by 3 bases and 3 bases, with 11 bases remaining between them. The germline V gene encodes CDR1 MDHEN and CDR2 SYDVKM. The CDR3 DNA sequence: TGTGCCAGCAGTTTTTCTGGAGGACCTAATGAAAAACTGTTTTTT. It specifies CASSFSGGPNEKLFF.

The CDR3 spells CASSYSISETGHSYEQYF. In DNA, the CDR3 is TGTGCCAGCAGTTACTCGATATCGGAGACAGGGCATTCCTACGAGCAGTACTTC. The rearrangement joins TRBV6-5 to TRBJ2-7; 7 nucleotides line up with TRBD1. Per germline, CDR1 MNHEY and CDR2 SVGAGI. J was trimmed by 1 base and V by 0 bases; bases with no gene match: 12. The CDR3 covers 18 residues.

Only one count was recorded for this clonotype. A much larger clone differs by one base, so this may be a read error. The chain carries TRBV7-2 and TRBJ2-3; 16 positions agree with TRBD2. CDR1 is SGHTA and CDR2 is FQGNSA in the germline V gene. J was trimmed by 3 bases and V by 5 bases; bases with no gene match: 14. CDR3 length equals 20 residues. In DNA form, the CDR3 reads TGTGCCAGCAGCACTCACCAGCCGGGACTAGCGGGGGGGCGGACAGATACGCAGTATTTT. This encodes CASSTHQPGLAGGRTDTQYF.

The gene calls are TRBV20-1 and TRBJ2-5; a possible D gene is TRBD1 (5 bases). Germline V gene sequence: CDR1 DFQATT, CDR2 SNEGSKA (reference sequence). V was cut by 0 bases and J by 3 bases, with 17 bases left in between. The CDR3 totals 16 residues. The CDR3 DNA is TGCAGTGCTAGAGACCCTCTTGGGGCCGTAGAAGAGACCCAGTACTTC. Translated, it gives CSARDPLGAVEETQYF.

J is TRBJ2-5 and V is TRBV20-1; D is ambiguous. V was trimmed by 0 bases and J by 1 base, leaving 9 bases between them. CDR1 is DFQATT, CDR2 SNEGSKA, per germline (reference sequence). The CDR3 totals 14 residues. The CDR3 DNA follows: TGCAGTGCTAGAGAGGCCAACAGCCAAGAGACCCAGTACTTC. Translated, it gives CSAREANSQETQYF.

The table lists this clonotype with a few counts. The chain uses TRBV6-5 and TRBJ2-1; D may match TRBD1 or TRBD2 (5 bases each). CDR3 size: 14 residues. The V end lost 7 bases, the J end lost 4 bases, and 14 bases lay between the germline ends. CDR1 is MNHEY and CDR2 is SVGAGI in the germline V gene. The CDR3, as DNA: TGTGCCAGCAACCACGGTGGGGGTTACAATGAGCAGTTCTTC. Translating it yields CASNHGGGYNEQFF.

This clonotype has just a few counts. The J gene is TRBJ1-1, the V gene TRBV10-3; tentatively, D is TRBD1 (5 bases). V lost 8 bases and J lost 1, with 11 bases in between. The CDR3 is 13 amino acids. Germline CDR1 and CDR2: ENHRY and SYGVKD. The chain's CDR3 is CAIARDPNTEAFF. The CDR3 nucleotides are TGTGCCATCGCTCGGGACCCGAACACTGAAGCTTTCTTT.

J is TRBJ2-1 and V is TRBV5-1; 11 bases fit TRBD2. The trim removed 4 bases at V and 4 bases at J, leaving 7 bases unmatched. Germline V gene lookup returns CDR1 SGHRS and CDR2 YFSETQ. This CDR3 is built from 16 residues. CDR3 loop: CASSATSGALYNEQFF. CDR3 coding DNA: TGCGCCAGCAGCGCGACTAGCGGGGCCCTATACAATGAGCAGTTCTTC.

V and J are TRBV10-3 and TRBJ1-4; D is ambiguous. Germline assignment: CDR1 ENHRY and CDR2 SYGVKD. The CDR3 consists of 12 residues. Trimming removed 5 bases from V and 6 bases from J, with 7 bases in between. CDR3 bases: TGTGCCATCAGTCGCCAAGATGAAAAACTGTTTTTT. This codes for CAISRQDEKLFF.